This passage covers 26 T cell receptor beta chains from one sample sequenced in a study of cytomegalovirus exposure and HLA in healthy donors. The PCR made use of 60 Vbeta and 13 Jbeta primers. Sequencing was performed with immunoSEQ multiplex PCR; in TCRdb, only in-frame clones are kept and a portion is missing. The sample includes about 180,000 clones, 72% of them seen just once. Sequences were obtained from PBMCs. The source is a human donor in good health.

The CDR3 sequence: CASSPRDTITDTQYF. Written as DNA, the CDR3 is TGTGCCAGCAGCCCGAGGGACACCATCACAGATACGCAGTATTTT. V usage is TRBV9 and J usage is TRBJ2-3; D might be TRBD1 (6 bases). Germline assignment: CDR1 SGDLS and CDR2 YYNGEE. V was trimmed by 4 bases and J by 2 bases, leaving 14 bases between them. The CDR3 is made up of 15 amino acids.

The chain employs TRBV12-5 and TRBJ1-3; D not resolved. The length of the CDR3 is 17 residues. The V and J ends lost 0 bases and 2 bases respectively, with 14 bases between them. The V gene's germline CDR1 is LGHNT and CDR2 FRNRAP. Here the CDR3 reads CASGLVHGELTGNTIYF. Written as DNA, the CDR3 is TGTGCTAGTGGTTTGGTTCACGGGGAGTTAACTGGAAACACCATATATTTT.

This chain links TRBV5-4 with TRBJ1-2; TRBD1 matches at 8 bases. V lost 3 bases to trimming and J lost 7 bases; unmatched junction nucleotides: 8. The length of the CDR3 is 14 residues. Germline CDR1 and CDR2: SGHNT and YYREEE (reference sequence). In nucleotides, the CDR3 is TGTGCCAGCAGCTCTCGGACAGGGCCGAGTGGCTACACCTTC. It codes for CASSSRTGPSGYTF.

V usage is TRBV5-1 and J usage is TRBJ1-2; 7 bases are shared with TRBD1. In germline, CDR1 is SGHRS, CDR2 YFSETQ. The trim removed 5 bases at V and 6 bases at J, leaving 10 bases unmatched. The CDR3 spans 14 residues. CDR3 sequence (DNA): TGCGCCAGCAGTCCCGGACAGGCCTACGATGGCTACACCTTC. This gives the protein CASSPGQAYDGYTF. Full variable domain (remainder filled in from reference TRBV5-1 and TRBJ1-2): KAGVTQTPRYLIKTRGQQVTLSCSPISGHRSVSWYQQTPGQGLQFLFEYFSETQRNKGNFPGRFSGRQFSNSRSEMNVSTLELGDSALYLCASSPGQAYDGYTFGSGTRLTVV.

V usage is TRBV15 and J usage is TRBJ2-5; 12 positions match TRBD2. After removal of 7 bases from V and 2 bases from J, the junction contained 2 bases not matched to a gene. CDR3 length equals 14 residues. The germline CDR1 and CDR2 sequences are LNHNV and YYDKDF (reference sequence). For the CDR3, the DNA is TGTGCCACCAACCTAGCGGGGGGGCAAGAGACCCAGTACTTC. It specifies CATNLAGGQETQYF.

This chain connects TRBV18 to TRBJ1-3; D unclear. Germline CDR1 KGHSH, CDR2 LQKENI. The V end was cut by 3 bases, the J end by 0 bases, with 9 bases between. The CDR3 consists of 15 residues. The CDR3 region is CASSPGGGSGNTIYF. The CDR3 DNA reads as TGTGCCAGCTCACCCGGAGGTGGCTCTGGAAACACCATATATTTT.

The genes are TRBV4-1 and TRBJ2-7; no reliable D call. V lost 0 bases to trimming and J lost 3 bases, with 9 bases between them. The V gene's germline CDR1 is MGHRA and CDR2 YSYEKL. This CDR3 region has 14 residues. The CDR3 nucleotides read TGCGCCAGCAGCCAAGAGCAGGCTCACTACGAGCAGTACTTC. Amino acid sequence: CASSQEQAHYEQYF.

The chain carries TRBV27 and TRBJ2-7; tentative D call: TRBD1 (6 bases). The V end lost 4 bases, the J end lost 2 bases, and 15 bases lay between the germline ends. Germline loops: CDR1 MNHEY, CDR2 SMNVEV (reference sequence). This CDR3 is built from 15 residues. The DNA of the CDR3 is TGTGCCAGCAGTTCTTCAGGGGCCAGCCCCTACGAGCAGTACTTC. The encoded protein is CASSSSGASPYEQYF.

CDR3 amino acids: CASSSPRTGGTDTQYF. The CDR3 DNA is TGTGCCAGCAGCTCACCTAGGACAGGAGGCACAGATACGCAGTATTTT. V gene TRBV7-2 combines with J gene TRBJ2-3; 7 bases are shared with TRBD1. This CDR3 spans 16 amino acids. In germline, CDR1 is SGHTA, CDR2 FQGNSA. J lost 1 base, V lost 4 bases, and 8 bases had no gene match.

The rearrangement joins TRBV30 to TRBJ1-1; no reliable D call. The CDR3 runs to 12 residues. In germline, CDR1 is GTSNPN, CDR2 SVGIG (reference sequence). Trimming removed 3 bases at V and 4 bases at J, with 9 bases between. This chain's CDR3 is CAWSPGPTEAFF. As DNA, the CDR3 is TGTGCCTGGAGCCCCGGTCCCACTGAAGCTTTCTTT.

V gene TRBV5-1 combines with J gene TRBJ2-1; TRBD2 might be the D (6 bases). Germline V lookup: CDR1 SGHRS, CDR2 YFSETQ. V was clipped by 0 bases and J by 4 bases, with 14 bases between them. The CDR3 has 16 residues. For the CDR3, the DNA is TGCGCCAGCAGCTTGGCCGGCCGGGGGAGTTACAATGAGCAGTTCTTC. Its protein is CASSLAGRGSYNEQFF.

The chain uses TRBV6-5 and TRBJ1-1; no clear D. The CDR3 runs 13 residues. Trimming took off 4 bases at V and 1 base at J, with 7 bases between the two ends. Germline V gene lookup returns CDR1 MNHEY and CDR2 SVGAGI. CDR3 protein: CASSLGTNTEAFF. For the CDR3, the DNA is TGTGCCAGCAGTTTGGGCACGAACACTGAAGCTTTCTTT.

The chain links TRBV7-9 to TRBJ2-2; 8 bases match TRBD1. Germline CDR1 SEHNR, CDR2 FQNEAQ (reference sequence). V was clipped by 5 bases and J by 1 base; unmatched bases: 3. The CDR3 is 15 amino acids. Here the CDR3 DNA reads TGTGCCAGCAGCACCGGGACAGGGAACACCGGGGAGCTGTTTTTT. Translated: CASSTGTGNTGELFF.

The chain joins TRBV10-2 to TRBJ2-2; D possibly corresponds to TRBD1 (5 bases). The CDR3 is 14 amino acids. Between the trimmed V and J ends, which lost 7 bases and 0 bases, there was a span of 9 bases. CDR1 is WSHSY, CDR2 SAAADI, per germline. As DNA, the CDR3 is TGCGCCAGCAAGAAGGACACGAACACCGGGGAGCTGTTTTTT. It encodes CASKKDTNTGELFF.

The J gene is TRBJ1-2, the V gene TRBV6-5, with 9 bases that match TRBD1. Germline V gene lookup returns CDR1 MNHEY and CDR2 SVGAGI. The CDR3 covers 13 residues. V shed 6 bases, J shed 6 bases, and the junction held 5 bases outside the gene matches. The CDR3 loop reads CASSRGTGHGYTF. The CDR3 nucleotides are TGTGCCAGCAGCCGGGGGACAGGGCATGGCTACACCTTC.

The chain links TRBV11-3 to TRBJ1-1; 8 bases agree with TRBD1. From germline, CDR1 is SGHNT and CDR2 YENEEA. This CDR3 contains 13 residues. V lost 5 bases to trimming and J lost 10 bases; unmatched junction nucleotides: 9. In DNA form, the CDR3 reads TGTGCCAGCAGCCCCCTTCCAGGGGGCACAGCTTTCTTT. This sequence encodes CASSPLPGGTAFF.

The gene calls are TRBV4-1 and TRBJ2-2, with unresolved D. Germline loops: CDR1 MGHRA, CDR2 YSYEKL. V was pared by 0 bases and J by 1 base, with 3 bases between. CDR3 length equals 14 residues. The CDR3 loop reads CASSQDRNTGELFF. In DNA form, the CDR3 reads TGCGCCAGCAGCCAAGACAGGAACACCGGGGAGCTGTTTTTT.

The V call is TRBV7-3, the J call TRBJ2-2; a possible D gene is TRBD2 (7 bases). The CDR3 totals 16 residues. The germline CDR1 and CDR2 sequences are SGHTA and FQGTGA. Trimming cost V 2 bases and J 0 bases, with 10 bases left between them. CDR3 nucleotide sequence: TGTGCCAGCAGCTTAGTAGGGGGGGCGAACACCGGGGAGCTGTTTTTT. Protein product: CASSLVGGANTGELFF.

This rearrangement joins TRBV5-5 to TRBJ2-5; TRBD2 might be the D (5 bases). The CDR3 runs 16 residues. CDR1 and CDR2 (germline): SGHKS, YYEKEE (reference sequence). V lost 4 bases, J lost 0 bases, and 16 bases lay in between. The CDR3 loop is CASSPSGGWDQETQYF. The CDR3 DNA reads TGTGCCAGCAGCCCCTCCGGAGGCTGGGACCAAGAGACCCAGTACTTC.

V and J are TRBV4-3 and TRBJ2-7, with TRBD2 as a possible D gene (7 bases). Trimming left V 0 bases short and J 3 bases short, with 18 bases between. The CDR3 is 17 residues long. Germline values: CDR1 LGHNA, CDR2 YSLEER. The CDR3 loop reads CASSQEGGRTDYYEQYF. In DNA form, the CDR3 reads TGCGCCAGCAGCCAAGAGGGGGGGAGGACAGATTACTACGAGCAGTACTTC.

The CDR3 nucleotides read TGTGCCAGCAGCGCATTGGCGGGGGGGCACACAGATACGCAGTATTTT. Its translation is CASSALAGGHTDTQYF. The chain has TRBV9 and TRBJ2-3, with TRBD2 identical over 9 bases. V lost 3 bases, J lost 2 bases, and 7 bases stayed unmatched. Germline V gene data show CDR1 as SGDLS and CDR2 as YYNGEE. The CDR3 extends over 16 amino acids.

The rearrangement uses TRBV7-9 and TRBJ2-5, with D possibly matching TRBD2 (6 bases). This CDR3 has 13 residues. With 0 bases removed from V and 4 bases from J, the gap between germline ends came to 6 bases. The germline CDR1 and CDR2 sequences are SEHNR and FQNEAQ (reference sequence). For the CDR3, the DNA is TGTGCCAGCAGCTTAGCGGGGGGAGAGACCCAGTACTTC. Translating it yields CASSLAGGETQYF.

The chain recombines TRBV6-5 with TRBJ1-5; 8 positions match TRBD1. The CDR3 runs to 15 residues. Germline CDR1 is MNHEY and CDR2 is SVGAGI. The J segment lost 7 bases and the V segment lost 5 bases, leaving 10 bases of the junction unmatched. CDR3 nucleotide sequence: TGTGCCAGCAGTGGGTTTTCAGGGGGCGAACAGCCCCAGCATTTT. Protein: CASSGFSGGEQPQHF.

In DNA, the CDR3 is TGCGCCAGCAGCTCGGGGAGGGGCGGGGGCACAGATACGCAGTATTTT. It codes for CASSSGRGGGTDTQYF. V is TRBV5-1 and J is TRBJ2-3; 7 bases fit TRBD2. The CDR3 sequence is 16 residues long. Trimming cost V 3 bases and J 1 base; bases outside gene matches: 8. Germline V gives CDR1 SGHRS, CDR2 YFSETQ.

The chain joins TRBV6-5 to TRBJ1-6; D ambiguous. The CDR3 has 11 amino acids. CDR1 and CDR2 (germline): MNHEY, SVGAGI. V was clipped by 8 bases and J by 11 bases, with 10 bases between them. CDR3 DNA sequence: TGTGCCAGCGGCCAGGCGACACCCCTCCACTTT. Translating gives CASGQATPLHF.

This sequence joins TRBV5-1 and TRBJ1-4; unclear D gene. Trimming shortened V by 0 bases and J by 0 bases, and 6 bases separated the two germline ends. CDR1 is SGHRS, CDR2 YFSETQ, per germline. CDR3 length equals 15 residues. The CDR3 is CASSLAVSTNEKLFF. The DNA of the CDR3 is TGCGCCAGCAGCTTGGCAGTTTCAACTAATGAAAAACTGTTTTTT.